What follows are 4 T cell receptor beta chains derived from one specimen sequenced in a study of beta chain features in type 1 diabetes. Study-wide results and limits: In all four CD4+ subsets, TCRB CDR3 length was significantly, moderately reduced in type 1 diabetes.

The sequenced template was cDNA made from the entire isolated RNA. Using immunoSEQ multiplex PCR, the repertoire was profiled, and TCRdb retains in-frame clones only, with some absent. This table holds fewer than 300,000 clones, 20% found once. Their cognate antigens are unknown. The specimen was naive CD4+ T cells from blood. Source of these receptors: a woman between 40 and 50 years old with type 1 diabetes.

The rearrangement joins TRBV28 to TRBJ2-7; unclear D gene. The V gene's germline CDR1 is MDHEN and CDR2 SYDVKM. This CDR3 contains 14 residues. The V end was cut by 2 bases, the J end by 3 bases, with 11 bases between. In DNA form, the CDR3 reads TGTGCCAGCAGTTTAAGAGGAGCCTACTACGAGCAGTACTTC. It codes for CASSLRGAYYEQYF. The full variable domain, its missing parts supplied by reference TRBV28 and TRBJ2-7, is DVKVTQSSRYLVKRTGEKVFLECVQDMDHENMFWYRQDPGLGLRLIYFSYDVKMKEKGDIPEGYSVSREKKERFSLILESASTNQTSMYLCASSLRGAYYEQYFGPGTRLTVT.

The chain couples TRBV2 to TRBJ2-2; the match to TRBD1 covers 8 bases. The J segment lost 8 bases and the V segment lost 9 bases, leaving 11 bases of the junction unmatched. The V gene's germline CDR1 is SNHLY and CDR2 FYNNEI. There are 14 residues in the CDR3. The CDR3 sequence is CASLDRELLGELFF. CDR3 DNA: TGTGCCAGTTTGGACAGGGAACTTCTGGGGGAGCTGTTTTTT.

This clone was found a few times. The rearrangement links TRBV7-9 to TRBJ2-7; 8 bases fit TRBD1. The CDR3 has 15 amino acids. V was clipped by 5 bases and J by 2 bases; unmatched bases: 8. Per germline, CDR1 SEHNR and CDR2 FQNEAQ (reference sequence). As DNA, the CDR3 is TGTGCCAGCAGCCACCCCGGACAGGGTCCCTACGAGCAGTACTTC. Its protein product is CASSHPGQGPYEQYF.

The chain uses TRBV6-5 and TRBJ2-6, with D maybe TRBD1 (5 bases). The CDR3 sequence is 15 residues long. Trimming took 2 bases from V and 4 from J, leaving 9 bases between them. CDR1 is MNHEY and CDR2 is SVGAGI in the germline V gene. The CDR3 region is CASSYLRAGANVLTF. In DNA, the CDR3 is TGTGCCAGCAGTTACCTCAGGGCGGGGGCCAACGTCCTGACTTTC.